This TCR beta chain stems from a study of regulatory T cells in long-lasting Graves disease. General study findings and limits: Only a small sample size was used, which may have cut accuracy.

Noted time point: newly diagnosed GD, antithyroid drugs for less than 3 months. With RNA extracted from PBMCs as input, the TCR library was made. Into tubes containing EDTA, roughly 8.8 milliliters of peripheral blood were drawn. The authors built TCR beta libraries using iRepertoire HTBI primers and Arm-PCR of CDR3 regions. From the multiplex PCR reads, TCRdb called clonotypes with MiXCR, one entry per CDR3 protein. Among 450,000 to 500,000 distinct CDR3 sequences listed, around 15% were seen once. This clonotype has just a few counts. Antigen: not known. The same sample was also used in a study of T cells in Graves' hyperthyroidism and ophthalmopathy.

Here the sequenced sample was peripheral blood mononuclear cells (PBMCs), taken at new diagnosis, from a patient treated with antithyroid drugs. This receptor was identified in a man aged 35 to 55 with Graves disease.

The CDR3 nucleotides are TGTGCCAGCAGCCAGCTAGCGGGAACCTACAATGAGCAGTTCTTC. It encodes CASSQLAGTYNEQFF. This chain uses TRBV16 with TRBJ2-1, with 9 bases matching TRBD2. CDR1 and CDR2 from the germline V gene are KGHSY and FQNENV. The CDR3 is made up of 15 amino acids. Trimming at V came to 3 bases and at J to 2 bases, leaving 2 bases not matched to a gene.